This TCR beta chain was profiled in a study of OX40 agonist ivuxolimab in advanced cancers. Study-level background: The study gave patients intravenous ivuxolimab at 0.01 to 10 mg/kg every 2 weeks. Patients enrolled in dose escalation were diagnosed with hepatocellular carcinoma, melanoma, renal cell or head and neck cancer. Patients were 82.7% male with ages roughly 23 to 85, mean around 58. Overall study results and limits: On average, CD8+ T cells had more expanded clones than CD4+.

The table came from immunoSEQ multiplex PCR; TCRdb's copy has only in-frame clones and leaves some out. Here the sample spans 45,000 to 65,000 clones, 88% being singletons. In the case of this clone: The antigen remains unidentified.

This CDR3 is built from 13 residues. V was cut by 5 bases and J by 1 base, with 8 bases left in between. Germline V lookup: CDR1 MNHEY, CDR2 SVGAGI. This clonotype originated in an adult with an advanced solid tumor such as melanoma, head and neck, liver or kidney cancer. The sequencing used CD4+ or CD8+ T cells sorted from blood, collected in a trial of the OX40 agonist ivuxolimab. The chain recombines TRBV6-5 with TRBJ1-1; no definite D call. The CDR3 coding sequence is TGTGCCAGCAGTAAATGGTCGAACACTGAAGCTTTCTTT. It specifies CASSKWSNTEAFF.